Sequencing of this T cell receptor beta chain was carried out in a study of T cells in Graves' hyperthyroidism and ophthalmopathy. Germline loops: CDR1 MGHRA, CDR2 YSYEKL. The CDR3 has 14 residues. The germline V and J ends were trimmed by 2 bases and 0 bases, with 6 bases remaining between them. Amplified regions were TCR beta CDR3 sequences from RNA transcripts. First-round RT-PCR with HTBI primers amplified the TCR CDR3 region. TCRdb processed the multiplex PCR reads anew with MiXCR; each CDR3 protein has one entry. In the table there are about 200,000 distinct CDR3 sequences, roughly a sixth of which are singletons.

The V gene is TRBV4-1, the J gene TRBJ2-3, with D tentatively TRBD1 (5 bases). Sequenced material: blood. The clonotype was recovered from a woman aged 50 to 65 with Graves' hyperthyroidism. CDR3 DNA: TGCGCCAGCAGCCAAACAGGTAGCACAGATACGCAGTATTTT. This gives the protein CASSQTGSTDTQYF.